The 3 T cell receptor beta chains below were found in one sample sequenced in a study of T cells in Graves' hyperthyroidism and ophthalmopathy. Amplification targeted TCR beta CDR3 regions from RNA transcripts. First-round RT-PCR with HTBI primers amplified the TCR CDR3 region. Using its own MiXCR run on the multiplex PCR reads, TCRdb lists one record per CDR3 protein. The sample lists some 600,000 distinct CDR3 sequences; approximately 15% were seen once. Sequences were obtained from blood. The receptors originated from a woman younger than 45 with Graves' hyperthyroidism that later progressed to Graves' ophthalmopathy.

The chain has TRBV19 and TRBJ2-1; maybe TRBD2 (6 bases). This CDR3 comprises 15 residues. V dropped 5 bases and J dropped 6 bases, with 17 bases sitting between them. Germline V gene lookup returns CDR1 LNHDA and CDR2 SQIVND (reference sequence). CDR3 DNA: TGTGCCAGTAGTTTGGCGGGATCGCCCGCCAATGAGCAGTTCTTC. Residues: CASSLAGSPANEQFF.

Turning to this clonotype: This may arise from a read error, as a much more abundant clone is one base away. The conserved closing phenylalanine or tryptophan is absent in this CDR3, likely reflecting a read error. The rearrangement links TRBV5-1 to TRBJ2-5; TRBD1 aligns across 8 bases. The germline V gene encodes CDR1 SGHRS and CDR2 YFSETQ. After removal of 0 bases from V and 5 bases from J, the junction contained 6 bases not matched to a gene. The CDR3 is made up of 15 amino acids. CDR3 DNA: TGCGCCAGCAGCTTGGCCCCCTACAGGGGGGAGACCCAGTACTCC. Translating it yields CASSLAPYRGETQYS.

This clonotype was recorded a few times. The CDR3 DNA sequence: TGTGCCAGCAGGCGTGGGGGGTGGTGGGATTCACCCCTCCACTTT. It encodes CASRRGGWWDSPLHF. This chain connects TRBV28 to TRBJ1-6; maybe TRBD1 (5 bases). CDR1 and CDR2 from the germline V gene are MDHEN and SYDVKM. V lost 6 bases and J 8 bases, leaving 17 bases between the germline ends. CDR3 length equals 15 residues.